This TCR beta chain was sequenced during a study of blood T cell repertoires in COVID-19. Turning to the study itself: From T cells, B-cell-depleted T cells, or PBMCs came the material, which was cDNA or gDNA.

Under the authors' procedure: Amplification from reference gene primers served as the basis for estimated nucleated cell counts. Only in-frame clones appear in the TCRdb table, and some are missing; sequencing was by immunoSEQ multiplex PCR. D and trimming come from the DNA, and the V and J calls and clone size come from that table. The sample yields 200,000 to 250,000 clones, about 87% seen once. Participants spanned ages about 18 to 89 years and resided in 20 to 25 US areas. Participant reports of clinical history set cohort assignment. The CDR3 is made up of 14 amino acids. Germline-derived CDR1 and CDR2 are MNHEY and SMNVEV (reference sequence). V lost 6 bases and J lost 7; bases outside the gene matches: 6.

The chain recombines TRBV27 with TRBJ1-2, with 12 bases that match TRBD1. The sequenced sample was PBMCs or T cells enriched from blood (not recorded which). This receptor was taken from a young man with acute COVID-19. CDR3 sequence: CASRTGQGASGYTF. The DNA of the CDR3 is TGTGCCAGCAGGACGGGACAGGGGGCTTCTGGCTACACCTTC.